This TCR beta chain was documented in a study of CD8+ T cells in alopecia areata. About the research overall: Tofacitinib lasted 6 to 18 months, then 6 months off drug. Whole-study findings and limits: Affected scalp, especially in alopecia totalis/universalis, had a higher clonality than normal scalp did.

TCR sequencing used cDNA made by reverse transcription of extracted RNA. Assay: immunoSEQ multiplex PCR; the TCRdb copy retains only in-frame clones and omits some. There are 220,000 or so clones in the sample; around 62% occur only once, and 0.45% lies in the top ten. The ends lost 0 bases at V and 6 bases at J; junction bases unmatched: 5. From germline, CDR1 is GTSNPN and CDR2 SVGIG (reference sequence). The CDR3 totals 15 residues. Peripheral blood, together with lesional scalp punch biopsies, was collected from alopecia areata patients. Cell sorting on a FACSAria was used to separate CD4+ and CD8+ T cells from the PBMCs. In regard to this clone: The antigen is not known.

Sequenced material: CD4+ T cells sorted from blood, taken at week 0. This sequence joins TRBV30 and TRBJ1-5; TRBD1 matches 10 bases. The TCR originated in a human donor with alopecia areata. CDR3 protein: CAWSVQTGGGQPQHF. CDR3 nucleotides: TGTGCCTGGAGTGTACAGACAGGGGGCGGTCAGCCCCAGCATTTT.